A single T cell receptor (beta chain) is shown here with its context. The time point is: cycle 4 day 1 (C4D1), after 6 weeks of nivolumab. All patients experienced relapse after autologous stem cell transplantation, and brentuximab vedotin exposure was variable. This sample stems from a study of PD-1 blockade in classical Hodgkin lymphoma. Generated by immunoSEQ multiplex PCR, the TCRdb table keeps only in-frame clones and is missing some. The data show tens of thousands of clones, around four fifths seen once. CDR1 is LNHNV and CDR2 is YYDKDF in the germline V gene (reference sequence). The CDR3 totals 18 residues. Between the trimmed V and J ends, which lost 0 bases and 3 bases, there was a span of 18 bases.

V gene TRBV15 combines with J gene TRBJ1-3; tentatively, D is TRBD1 (5 bases). The clonotype was recovered from a human donor with classical Hodgkin lymphoma. Here the sequenced sample was peripheral blood mononuclear cells (PBMCs), taken before the fourth cycle of nivolumab. The CDR3 spells CATSRDPTGMGFGNTIYF. CDR3 bases: TGTGCCACCAGCAGAGATCCAACAGGAATGGGGTTTGGAAACACCATATATTTT.